Included here is one TCR beta chain sequence, with context. This entry belongs to a study of cytomegalovirus exposure and HLA in healthy donors. The PCR employed 60 Vbeta primers together with 13 Jbeta primers. Produced via immunoSEQ multiplex PCR; TCRdb's table is partial and in-frame only. The table lists fewer than 110,000 clones, 65% to 85% of them singletons. V lost 4 bases and J 4 bases, leaving 8 bases between the germline ends. Looked up from germline, CDR1 is SEHNR and CDR2 is FQNEAQ (reference sequence). This CDR3 spans 14 amino acids. The chain uses TRBV7-9 and TRBJ1-6, with D possibly being TRBD1 (5 bases). What was sequenced was PBMCs. This receptor was taken from a woman between 40 and 50 years old in good health and CMV-seronegative. Written as DNA, the CDR3 is TGTGCCAGCAGCTCCTCAGGGTATAATTCACCCCTCCACTTT. This codes for CASSSSGYNSPLHF.